This entry describes one T cell receptor (beta chain). Treatment of the sample: oral pan-JAK inhibitor, 5-10 mg twice daily. This specimen comes from a study of CD8+ T cells in alopecia areata. Background on the study: Twice a day, 5 to 10 mg of oral tofacitinib was administered to treated patients.

Sequencing used cDNA as its template, made by extracting RNA and reverse transcribing it. Clones were read by immunoSEQ multiplex PCR, and TCRdb kept only the in-frame ones, dropping some. This sample carries about 210,000 clones, about three fifths of them seen once, and the ten largest clones take 4% to 5%. The junction had 7 bases not matched to a gene; V was cut back by 8 bases and J by 2 bases. From germline, CDR1 is LNHDA and CDR2 SQIVND (reference sequence). The CDR3 is made up of 15 amino acids. This sequence joins TRBV19 and TRBJ2-1; 9 bases match TRBD2. Specimen: CD4+ T cells sorted from blood, collected at week 4, from a patient treated with tofacitinib. The clonotype was recovered from a human donor with alopecia areata. Written as DNA, the CDR3 is TGTGCCAGTGCCTATAGCGGGGGCCCCTACAATGAGCAGTTCTTC. Translated: CASAYSGGPYNEQFF.